A selection of T cell receptor beta chains follows, all from one sample in a study of T cell repertoires in aging, cancer and after chemotherapy. TCRdb fed the multiplex PCR reads into MiXCR, producing one record per CDR3 protein. Of over 1,500 distinct CDR3 sequences detected, about a fifth appear once; the ten largest clones hold 50% to 75%. Material for sequencing was blood. These receptors were obtained from a human donor with a blood cancer. CDR3s include the opening cysteine and the closing phenylalanine or tryptophan. D genes are given only for firm matches. Clone size is stated in some rows and not others, as once, few, many or a class when expanded.

j_call: TRBJ2-2; v_call: TRBV10-3; d_call: NA; clone_size: medium-sized; cdr3_nt: TGTGCCATCAGTGAGTCTAAGACATTCACCGGGGAGCTGTTTTTT; cdr3_aa: CAISESKTFTGELFF
j_call: TRBJ2-1; v_call: TRBV12-3/TRBV12-4; d_call: TRBD2; clone_size: medium-sized; cdr3_nt: TGTGCCAGCAGAACTAGCGGGAATTGGAATGAGCAGTTCTTC; cdr3_aa: CASRTSGNWNEQFF
j_call: TRBJ2-5; v_call: TRBV6-2/TRBV6-3; d_call: TRBD2; clone_size: NA; cdr3_nt: TGTGCCAGCAGTTACGGACTAGCGGGAGCAGAGACCCGGTACTTC; cdr3_aa: CASSYGLAGAETRYF
j_call: TRBJ2-7; v_call: TRBV30; d_call: NA; clone_size: medium-sized; cdr3_nt: TGTGCCCATCGACTGCCCCCCGGGAACGAGCAGTACTTC; cdr3_aa: CAHRLPPGNEQYF
j_call: TRBJ2-2; v_call: TRBV6-5; d_call: TRBD1; clone_size: medium-sized; cdr3_nt: TGTGCCAGCAGTTACCCTACAGGGGCGAACACCGGGGAGCTGTTTTTT; cdr3_aa: CASSYPTGANTGELFF
j_call: TRBJ2-7; v_call: TRBV27; d_call: NA; clone_size: large; cdr3_nt: TGTGCCAGCAACCCAACAGGGAATCCCTACTACGAGCAGTACTTC; cdr3_aa: CASNPTGNPYYEQYF
j_call: TRBJ1-1; v_call: TRBV6-5; d_call: NA; clone_size: NA; cdr3_nt: TGTGCCAGCAGTACCGGACGCGTGAACACTGAAGCTTTCTTT; cdr3_aa: CASSTGRVNTEAFF
j_call: TRBJ2-3; v_call: TRBV12-3/TRBV12-4; d_call: TRBD2; clone_size: NA; cdr3_nt: TGTGCCAGCAGACAAGGGACTAGCGGGAGCACAGATACGCAGTATTTT; cdr3_aa: CASRQGTSGSTDTQYF
j_call: TRBJ1-5; v_call: TRBV18; d_call: NA; clone_size: few; cdr3_nt: TGTGCCAGCTCACCCTACCGGGATCAGCCCCAGCATTTT; cdr3_aa: CASSPYRDQPQHF
j_call: TRBJ1-4; v_call: TRBV6-5; d_call: TRBD1; clone_size: NA; cdr3_nt: TGTGCCAGCAGTCCCGGACAGGTGGGGGGTGAAAAACTGTTTTTT; cdr3_aa: CASSPGQVGGEKLFF
j_call: TRBJ2-1; v_call: TRBV6-2/TRBV6-3; d_call: NA; clone_size: medium-sized; cdr3_nt: TGTGCCAGCAGTCTCCGGGACTCCAATGAGCAGTTCTTC; cdr3_aa: CASSLRDSNEQFF
j_call: TRBJ2-5; v_call: TRBV29-1; d_call: NA; clone_size: medium-sized; cdr3_nt: TGCAGCGAAGTAGCCGGGGGTCTTCAAGAGACCCAGTACTTC; cdr3_aa: CSEVAGGLQETQYF
j_call: TRBJ1-2; v_call: TRBV18; d_call: TRBD1; clone_size: NA; cdr3_nt: TGTGCCAGCTCAGCACAGGGGGCGCATGGCTACACCTTC; cdr3_aa: CASSAQGAHGYTF
j_call: TRBJ2-3; v_call: TRBV20-1; d_call: NA; clone_size: NA; cdr3_nt: TGCAGTGCTAACTCGGTGGGGGCTGAGTCAGATACGCAGTATTTT; cdr3_aa: CSANSVGAESDTQYF
j_call: TRBJ2-3; v_call: TRBV28; d_call: NA; clone_size: once; cdr3_nt: TGTGTTAGCAGTTTAAGGGGGGGGGGCACAGATACGCAGTATTTT; cdr3_aa: CVSSLRGGGTDTQYF
j_call: TRBJ1-5; v_call: TRBV7-9; d_call: NA; clone_size: NA; cdr3_nt: TGTGCCAGCAGCTTAGGGGACACCAGCAATCAGCACCAGCATTTT; cdr3_aa: CASSLGDTSNQHQHF
j_call: TRBJ2-7; v_call: TRBV20-1; d_call: TRBD2; clone_size: NA; cdr3_nt: TGCAGTGCTAGGGAGGGACTAGCGGGACACGAGCAGTACTTC; cdr3_aa: CSAREGLAGHEQYF
j_call: TRBJ1-1; v_call: TRBV11-2; d_call: NA; clone_size: NA; cdr3_nt: TGTGCCAGCAGCTCCCAGGCCACTGAAGCTTTCTTT; cdr3_aa: CASSSQATEAFF
j_call: TRBJ2-1; v_call: TRBV7-2; d_call: TRBD2; clone_size: few; cdr3_nt: TGTGCCAGCAGCTCCTACGCCCGAAGGGACTATTCGAGCAATGAGCAGTTCTTC; cdr3_aa: CASSSYARRDYSSNEQFF
j_call: TRBJ2-5; v_call: TRBV19; d_call: NA; clone_size: large; cdr3_nt: TGTGCCAGTAGTATCGAGGAGACCCAGTACTTC; cdr3_aa: CASSIEETQYF
j_call: TRBJ2-1; v_call: TRBV20-1; d_call: TRBD2; clone_size: NA; cdr3_nt: TGCAGTGCTAGAGATTATGCTAGCGGGACAAATGAGCAGTTCTTC; cdr3_aa: CSARDYASGTNEQFF
j_call: TRBJ2-7; v_call: TRBV6-1; d_call: NA; clone_size: medium-sized; cdr3_nt: TGTGCCAGCAGTGTAGGGACCAACTACGAGCAGTACTTC; cdr3_aa: CASSVGTNYEQYF
j_call: TRBJ1-2; v_call: TRBV14; d_call: NA; clone_size: few; cdr3_nt: TGTGCCAGCAGCCAACAAGATCGTGGCTACACCTTC; cdr3_aa: CASSQQDRGYTF
j_call: TRBJ1-2; v_call: TRBV19; d_call: TRBD1; clone_size: medium-sized; cdr3_nt: TGTGCCAGTAGTACCAACCCAAGACAGGGGCGAGGCTACACCTTC; cdr3_aa: CASSTNPRQGRGYTF
j_call: TRBJ2-7; v_call: TRBV6-2/TRBV6-3; d_call: TRBD1; clone_size: medium-sized; cdr3_nt: TGTGCCAGCAGACCGCAGGGGGCCCAATCCTACGAGCAGTACTTC; cdr3_aa: CASRPQGAQSYEQYF
j_call: TRBJ2-5; v_call: TRBV24-1; d_call: NA; clone_size: medium-sized; cdr3_nt: TGTGCCACCAGTGGGAATCACCAAGAGACCCAGTACTTC; cdr3_aa: CATSGNHQETQYF
j_call: TRBJ2-1; v_call: TRBV10-3; d_call: NA; clone_size: large; cdr3_nt: TGTGCCATCAGCCTAACAGGGACCTACAATGAGCAGTTCTTC; cdr3_aa: CAISLTGTYNEQFF
j_call: TRBJ1-2; v_call: TRBV18; d_call: NA; clone_size: NA; cdr3_nt: TGTGCCAGCTCACCCTCTGAGGGCTACACCTTC; cdr3_aa: CASSPSEGYTF
j_call: TRBJ1-5; v_call: TRBV12-3/TRBV12-4; d_call: TRBD1; clone_size: medium-sized; cdr3_nt: TGTGCCAGCAGTTTTGACAGGGGGAATCAGCCCCAGCATTTT; cdr3_aa: CASSFDRGNQPQHF
j_call: TRBJ2-1; v_call: TRBV29-1; d_call: TRBD2; clone_size: medium-sized; cdr3_nt: TGCAGCGTTGAATTAGGACTAGCGGGAGCCTACAATGAGCAGTTCTTC; cdr3_aa: CSVELGLAGAYNEQFF
j_call: TRBJ2-7; v_call: TRBV7-2; d_call: NA; clone_size: NA; cdr3_nt: TGTGCCAGCAGCCGGGCTGGGTACGAGCAGTACTTC; cdr3_aa: CASSRAGYEQYF
j_call: TRBJ1-2; v_call: TRBV5-4; d_call: NA; clone_size: NA; cdr3_nt: TGTGCCAGCACCCCAGGCGCAGGGTCTCGGGGCTACACCTTC; cdr3_aa: CASTPGAGSRGYTF
j_call: TRBJ1-1; v_call: TRBV5-8; d_call: NA; clone_size: NA; cdr3_nt: TGTGCCAGCAGCTTGGAGCAGCCGAACACTGAAGCTTTCTTT; cdr3_aa: CASSLEQPNTEAFF
j_call: TRBJ2-2; v_call: TRBV20-1; d_call: TRBD2; clone_size: NA; cdr3_nt: TGCAGTGCAGTGGCGGGAGGGGCCACCGGGGAGCTGTTTTTT; cdr3_aa: CSAVAGGATGELFF
j_call: TRBJ2-2; v_call: TRBV12-3/TRBV12-4; d_call: NA; clone_size: medium-sized; cdr3_nt: TGTGCCAGCAGTTTAACCGGCAGCCTTAACCAAGGGGAGCTGTTTTTT; cdr3_aa: CASSLTGSLNQGELFF
j_call: TRBJ1-5; v_call: TRBV10-1; d_call: NA; clone_size: few; cdr3_nt: TGCGCCAGCAGTGAGGGGGGGCCGGATCAGCCCCAGCATTTT; cdr3_aa: CASSEGGPDQPQHF
j_call: TRBJ2-6; v_call: TRBV4-3; d_call: NA; clone_size: few; cdr3_nt: TGCGCCAGCAGCCAAGAACGGCAGTTATTCAGCTCTGGGGCCAACGTCCTGACTTTC; cdr3_aa: CASSQERQLFSSGANVLTF
j_call: TRBJ2-5; v_call: TRBV27; d_call: NA; clone_size: medium-sized; cdr3_nt: TGTGCCAGCAGTTGGACAGGCGGGGAGGAGACCCAGTACTTC; cdr3_aa: CASSWTGGEETQYF
j_call: TRBJ2-3; v_call: TRBV30; d_call: NA; clone_size: NA; cdr3_nt: TGTGCCTGGAGTCGGGGGAAAGATACGCAGTATTTT; cdr3_aa: CAWSRGKDTQYF
j_call: TRBJ1-2; v_call: TRBV5-6; d_call: NA; clone_size: few; cdr3_nt: TGTGCCAGCAGCTTGACCGCAGGGAATGATGGCTACACCTTC; cdr3_aa: CASSLTAGNDGYTF
j_call: TRBJ1-4; v_call: TRBV19; d_call: NA; clone_size: NA; cdr3_nt: TGTGCCAGTAGTCTCTACAGGGATGAAAAACTGTTTTTT; cdr3_aa: CASSLYRDEKLFF
j_call: TRBJ2-7; v_call: TRBV27; d_call: NA; clone_size: medium-sized; cdr3_nt: TGTGCCAGCAGTTTAAAGGTGACCTACGAGCAGTACTTC; cdr3_aa: CASSLKVTYEQYF
j_call: TRBJ1-6; v_call: TRBV6-5; d_call: TRBD1; clone_size: medium-sized; cdr3_nt: TGTGCCAGCAGTTCGACAGGGGGCGAAAATTCACCCCTCCACTTT; cdr3_aa: CASSSTGGENSPLHF
j_call: TRBJ1-2; v_call: TRBV6-5; d_call: TRBD1; clone_size: medium-sized; cdr3_nt: TGTGCCAGCAGCTCAGGGGGGGATGGCTACACCTTC; cdr3_aa: CASSSGGDGYTF
j_call: TRBJ2-1; v_call: TRBV19; d_call: TRBD2; clone_size: once; cdr3_nt: TGTGCCACTTCTAGCGGGAGTTACAATGAGCAGTTCTTC; cdr3_aa: CATSSGSYNEQFF
j_call: TRBJ1-3; v_call: TRBV12-3/TRBV12-4; d_call: NA; clone_size: few; cdr3_nt: TGTGCCAGCAGTTTCGACAGTAGCTCTGGAAACACCATATATTTT; cdr3_aa: CASSFDSSSGNTIYF
j_call: TRBJ1-3; v_call: TRBV12-3/TRBV12-4; d_call: NA; clone_size: medium-sized; cdr3_nt: TGTGCCAGCAGTTTGACCCCTCTAGGGGGAACTGGAAACACCATATATTTT; cdr3_aa: CASSLTPLGGTGNTIYF
j_call: TRBJ2-1; v_call: TRBV5-1; d_call: TRBD2; clone_size: NA; cdr3_nt: TGCGCCAGCAGCTGGGCGGGAGGCAATGAGCAGTTCTTC; cdr3_aa: CASSWAGGNEQFF
j_call: TRBJ2-1; v_call: TRBV28; d_call: TRBD2; clone_size: NA; cdr3_nt: TGTGCCAGCAGTTTATGGGTTAGCGGGAGCTACAATGAGCAGTTCTTC; cdr3_aa: CASSLWVSGSYNEQFF
j_call: TRBJ1-6; v_call: TRBV7-9; d_call: NA; clone_size: NA; cdr3_nt: TGTGTCAGCAGCTTACTCGATAATTCACCCCTCCACTTT; cdr3_aa: CVSSLLDNSPLHF
j_call: TRBJ1-6; v_call: TRBV20-1; d_call: TRBD1; clone_size: few; cdr3_nt: TGCAGTGCAACCGACAGGGAAAATAATTCACCCCTCCACTTT; cdr3_aa: CSATDRENNSPLHF
j_call: TRBJ2-1; v_call: TRBV19; d_call: TRBD1; clone_size: NA; cdr3_nt: TGTGCCAGTAGTCGGGACAGGGGAAACTACAATGAGCAGTTCTTC; cdr3_aa: CASSRDRGNYNEQFF
j_call: TRBJ2-5; v_call: TRBV10-2; d_call: TRBD1; clone_size: few; cdr3_nt: TGCGCCAGCAGGACAGGGAATTGGGATCAAGAGACCCAGTACTTC; cdr3_aa: CASRTGNWDQETQYF
j_call: TRBJ2-7; v_call: TRBV7-9; d_call: TRBD2; clone_size: NA; cdr3_nt: TGTGCCAGCAGCAGCACTAGCGGGGATAGCTCCTACGAGCAGTACTTC; cdr3_aa: CASSSTSGDSSYEQYF
j_call: TRBJ2-7; v_call: TRBV29-1; d_call: NA; clone_size: medium-sized; cdr3_nt: TGCAGCGTGGGACGGGGCTACTCCTACGAGCAGTACTTC; cdr3_aa: CSVGRGYSYEQYF
j_call: TRBJ1-2; v_call: TRBV5-1; d_call: NA; clone_size: NA; cdr3_nt: TGCGCCAGCAGCTTGACCTCGGGGAACGGCTACACCTTC; cdr3_aa: CASSLTSGNGYTF
j_call: TRBJ2-7; v_call: TRBV11-2; d_call: TRBD2; clone_size: NA; cdr3_nt: TGTGCCAGCAGCTTAGCGGCTAGCGGGAGGAAAGAGCAGTACTTC; cdr3_aa: CASSLAASGRKEQYF